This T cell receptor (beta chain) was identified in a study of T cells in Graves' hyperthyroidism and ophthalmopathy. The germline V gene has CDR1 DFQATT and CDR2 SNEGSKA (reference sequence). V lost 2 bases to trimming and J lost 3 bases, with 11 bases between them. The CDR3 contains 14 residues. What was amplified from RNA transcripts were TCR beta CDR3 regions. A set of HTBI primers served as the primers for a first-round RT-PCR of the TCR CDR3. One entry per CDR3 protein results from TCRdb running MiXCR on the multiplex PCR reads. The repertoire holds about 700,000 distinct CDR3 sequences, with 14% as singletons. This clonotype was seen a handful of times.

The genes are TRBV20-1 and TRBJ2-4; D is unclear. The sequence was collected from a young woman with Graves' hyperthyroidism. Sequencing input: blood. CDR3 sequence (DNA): TGCAGTGCTAGACCGTCTGGGGACAAAAACATTCAGTACTTC. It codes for CSARPSGDKNIQYF.